This T cell receptor beta chain was captured by sequencing in a study of blood T cell repertoires in COVID-19. The overall study: PBMCs, B-cell-depleted T cells, or T cells were the source of the cDNA or gDNA that made up the material.

Profiling relied on immunoSEQ multiplex PCR, and the TCRdb table lists in-frame clones only, not all of them. This repertoire shows roughly 99,000 clones, roughly nine tenths found once; its top ten account for approximately 4.9%. The sequenced sample was peripheral blood. The clonotype comes from a man aged 40-49 years with active or convalescent COVID-19.

The CDR3 DNA reads TGTGCCATTCCAGAGGGTCCAAACACAGATACGCAGTATTTT. Its protein is CAIPEGPNTDTQYF. The chain uses TRBV10-3 and TRBJ2-3; TRBD2 is a possible D gene (5 bases). The CDR3 has 14 residues. Germline V gene data show CDR1 as ENHRY and CDR2 as SYGVKD. The germline V and J ends were trimmed by 9 bases and 2 bases, with 15 bases remaining between them.